The text below deals with one T cell receptor beta chain. Its antigen is as yet unknown. TCRdb's copy holds only in-frame clones and misses some; the assay was immunoSEQ multiplex PCR. The table has 100,000 or so clones, over 80% seen once. The record originates from a study of graft-versus-host responses after intestinal transplantation. Study overall: Each recipient received anti-thymocyte globulin induction, then tacrolimus and steroids for roughly 3 years.

Study-level findings and limits: Recipient marrow harbored GvH clones, some of which surfaced first in ileum or blood. Early post-transplant falls in HvG clones accompanied the peak levels of circulating GvH clones. The presence of high graft-versus-host to host-versus-graft clonal ratios in allografts characterized patients with graft-donor T cell macrochimerism.

V was clipped by 5 bases and J by 6 bases, with 17 bases between them. Germline V gene lookup returns CDR1 SGHAT and CDR2 FQNNGV. CDR3 length equals 14 residues. This sequence originates from a human donor who was the organ donor for an intestinal transplant. This rearrangement joins TRBV11-2 to TRBJ2-7; TRBD1 might be the D (5 bases). Sequenced material: unstimulated CD8+ T cells sorted from spleen or lymph node cells, taken before transplant. CDR3 residues: CASSLWGRQPEQYF. CDR3 nucleotide sequence: TGTGCCAGCAGCCTTTGGGGCAGGCAACCCGAGCAGTACTTC.